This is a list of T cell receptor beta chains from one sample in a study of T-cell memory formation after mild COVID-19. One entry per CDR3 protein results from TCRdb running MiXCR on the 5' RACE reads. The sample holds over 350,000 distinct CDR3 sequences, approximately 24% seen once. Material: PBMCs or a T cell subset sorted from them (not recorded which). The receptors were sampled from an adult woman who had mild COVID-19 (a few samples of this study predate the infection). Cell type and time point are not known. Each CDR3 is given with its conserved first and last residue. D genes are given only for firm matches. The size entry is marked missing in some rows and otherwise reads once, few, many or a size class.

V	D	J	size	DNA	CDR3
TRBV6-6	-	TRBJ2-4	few	TGTGCCAGTTCCCCCGGGAAGGGGCTAGCTGGAAACATTCAGTACTTC	CASSPGKGLAGNIQYF
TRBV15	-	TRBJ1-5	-	TGTGCCACCAGCAGAGACAAGTATAGCAATCAGCCCCAGCATTTT	CATSRDKYSNQPQHF
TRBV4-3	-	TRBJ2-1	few	TGCGCCAGCAGCCAAGATCGGTGGCTAAGCTCCTACAATGAGCAGTTCTTC	CASSQDRWLSSYNEQFF
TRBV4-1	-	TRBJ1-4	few	TGCGCCAGCAGCCAGTTAACAGGACCCCGTAATGAAAAACTGTTTTTT	CASSQLTGPRNEKLFF
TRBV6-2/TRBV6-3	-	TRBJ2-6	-	TGTGCCAGCGGTTTAGATCGGCAAGCGATCTCTGGGGCCAACGTCCTGACTTTC	CASGLDRQAISGANVLTF
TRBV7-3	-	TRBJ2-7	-	TGTGCCAGCAGCATACAGGCGATGGGGAACGAGCAGTACTTC	CASSIQAMGNEQYF
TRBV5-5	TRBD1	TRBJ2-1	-	TGTGCCAGCAGCTCCGACGGGACAGGGTACAATGAGCAGTTCTTC	CASSSDGTGYNEQFF
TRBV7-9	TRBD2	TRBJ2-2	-	TGTGCCAGCAGTTTTGGAGGGACTAGCGCCGGGGAGCTGTTTTTT	CASSFGGTSAGELFF
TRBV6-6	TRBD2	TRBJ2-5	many	TGTGCCAGCAGTTACGCCGGGACTAATCAAGAGACCCAGTACTTC	CASSYAGTNQETQYF
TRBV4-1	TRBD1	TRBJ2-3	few	TGCGCCAGCAGCCAAGATCACAGGGGGATCTCAGATACGCAGTATTTT	CASSQDHRGISDTQYF
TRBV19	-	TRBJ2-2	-	TGTGCCAGTAGTCACGACCCGCCGACCGGGGAGCTGTTTTTT	CASSHDPPTGELFF
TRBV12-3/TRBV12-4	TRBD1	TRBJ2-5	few	TGTGCCAGCAGCCCGGGACAGTACCAAGAGACCCAGTACTTC	CASSPGQYQETQYF
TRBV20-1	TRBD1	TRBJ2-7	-	TGCAGTGTCCCACAGGGGTACGAGCAGTACTTC	CSVPQGYEQYF
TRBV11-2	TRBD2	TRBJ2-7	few	TGTGCCAGCAGCTTAGAGTGGACGGGGGGGGCCTACGAGCAGTACTTC	CASSLEWTGGAYEQYF
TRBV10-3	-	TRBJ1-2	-	TGTGCCATCAGTGAAGGGAAGACTAACTATGGCTACACCTTC	CAISEGKTNYGYTF
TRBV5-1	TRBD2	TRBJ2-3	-	TGCGCCAGCAGCCGTAGCGGGGACACAGATACGCAGTATTTT	CASSRSGDTDTQYF
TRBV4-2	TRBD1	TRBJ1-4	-	TGTGCCAGCAGCCCCCCGGGGGACAGGGTGGCTGAAAAACTGTTTTTT	CASSPPGDRVAEKLFF
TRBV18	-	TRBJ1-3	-	TGTGCCAGCTCACGTGGGACCCCCGAGGCCGGAAACACCATATATTTT	CASSRGTPEAGNTIYF
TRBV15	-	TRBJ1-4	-	TGTGCCACCAGCAGAGATAGGAATAATGAAAAACTGTTTTTT	CATSRDRNNEKLFF
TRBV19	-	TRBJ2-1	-	TGTGCCACCCGCGGAAGCGTTGAGCAGTTCTTC	CATRGSVEQFF
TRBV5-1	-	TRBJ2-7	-	TGCGCCAGCAGCCTGGAACTCATAAACCCGGAGCAGTACTTC	CASSLELINPEQYF
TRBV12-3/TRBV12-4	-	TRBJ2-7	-	TGTGCCAGCAGTTCAGGGGCCCCCGACGAGCAGTACTTC	CASSSGAPDEQYF
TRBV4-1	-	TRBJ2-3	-	TGCGCCAGCACGACGTCAGATACGCAGTATTTT	CASTTSDTQYF
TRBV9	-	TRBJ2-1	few	TGTGCCAGCAGCGTAGCATGGGGCTCCTACAATGAGCAGTTCTTC	CASSVAWGSYNEQFF
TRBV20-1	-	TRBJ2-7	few	TGCAGTGCTAGAGATTTTAAGGGGATCCCCTACGAGCAGTACTTC	CSARDFKGIPYEQYF
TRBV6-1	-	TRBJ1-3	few	TGTGCCAGCAGTCGACAGGCTAGCTCTGGAAACACCATATATTTT	CASSRQASSGNTIYF
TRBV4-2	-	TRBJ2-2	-	TGTGCCAGCAGCCAAGATCGAAGGCAAGGCACCGGGGAGCTGTTTTTT	CASSQDRRQGTGELFF
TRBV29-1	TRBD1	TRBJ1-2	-	TGCAGCGTCCTCTTGGGGGACAGGGGAATCTATGGCTACACCTTC	CSVLLGDRGIYGYTF
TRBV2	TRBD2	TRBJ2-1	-	TGTGCCAGCAGGGGGGGGACTAGCACATACAATGAGCAGTTCTTC	CASRGGTSTYNEQFF
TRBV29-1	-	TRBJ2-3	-	TGCAGCGCTGCGGGGACTGAAGGAAGTGCCCCAGATACGCAGTATTTT	CSAAGTEGSAPDTQYF
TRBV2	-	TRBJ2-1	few	TGTGCCAGCAGTGCAGTCTCGAGCTCCTACAATGAGCAGTTCTTC	CASSAVSSSYNEQFF
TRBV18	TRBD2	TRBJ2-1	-	TGTGCCAGCTCACTTATACTAGCGGAAAATGAGCAGTTCTTC	CASSLILAENEQFF
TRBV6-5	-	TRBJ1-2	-	TGTGCCAGCACCCCCGGGGGGGCGCGTGGCTACACCTTC	CASTPGGARGYTF
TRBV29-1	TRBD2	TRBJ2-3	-	TGCAGCGTCTTTTGGCGGGGGGGGAATACGCAGTATTTT	CSVFWRGGNTQYF
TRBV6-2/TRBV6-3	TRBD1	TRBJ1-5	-	TGTGCGTCGGGACAGGGAAGCAATCAGCCCCAGCATTTT	CASGQGSNQPQHF
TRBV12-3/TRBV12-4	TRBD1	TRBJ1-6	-	TGTGCCAGCAGTCCGACAGGGGAAAGCTCACCCCTCCACTTT	CASSPTGESSPLHF
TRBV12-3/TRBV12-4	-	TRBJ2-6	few	TGTGCCAGCACCGCAGGGATTTCTGGGGCCAACGTCCTGACTTTC	CASTAGISGANVLTF
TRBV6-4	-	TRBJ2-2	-	TGTGCCAGCAGTGACAGCTGGAACACCGGGGAGCTGTTTTTT	CASSDSWNTGELFF
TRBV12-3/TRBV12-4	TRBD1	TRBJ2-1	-	TGTGCCAGCAGTCCTACCCGGGACAGGGTCCATGAGCAGTTCTTC	CASSPTRDRVHEQFF
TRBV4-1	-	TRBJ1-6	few	TGCGCCAGCAGCCAAGTTCGGACAGCTAATTCACCCCTCCACTTT	CASSQVRTANSPLHF
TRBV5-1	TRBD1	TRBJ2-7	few	TGCGCCAGCAGCGCTCGACAGGGGGCGGGCGAGCAGTACTTC	CASSARQGAGEQYF
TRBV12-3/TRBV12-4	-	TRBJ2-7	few	TGTGCCAGCACTCAGCCGGGACCCCTATACGAGCAGTACTTC	CASTQPGPLYEQYF
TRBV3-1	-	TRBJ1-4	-	TGTGCCAGCCGATGGGGATCCACTAATGAAAAACTGTTTTTT	CASRWGSTNEKLFF
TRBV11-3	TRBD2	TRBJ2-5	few	TGTGCCAGCAGCTCGGGACTAGCGGGAGCAGAGACCCAGTACTTC	CASSSGLAGAETQYF